One T cell receptor beta chain is described in this entry. This sample includes further DNA sequences coding for the same CDR3. This CDR3 spans 13 amino acids. The V end lost 7 bases, the J end lost 2 bases, and 9 bases lay between the germline ends. Germline CDR1 and CDR2: MDHEN and SYDVKM. Sequenced by immunoSEQ multiplex PCR; TCRdb stores in-frame clones only, minus some. The data hold 700,000 to 750,000 clones, with approximately 83% observed a single time. The sample is drawn from a study of shared T cell receptors in the human thymus. These data were also filed under a second study, of human thymus T cells. This second report adds: Healthy Finnish infants undergoing corrective surgery for congenital heart defects were used as donors. Thymic samples were excised during corrective heart operations. It looked as if thymic and blood repertoires used V and J genes in a biased way. Among unrelated individuals, related research reported thymic repertoires that overlapped highly.

This TCR was sampled from a girl under two years old with a congenital heart defect. V gene TRBV28 combines with J gene TRBJ1-5; D unresolved. The specimen sequenced was thymocytes. The chain's CDR3 is CASTPSGNQPQHF. The DNA of the CDR3 is TGTGCCAGCACCCCTTCTGGCAATCAGCCCCAGCATTTT. Full variable domain (outside the CDR3, taken from reference TRBV28 and TRBJ1-5): DVKVTQSSRYLVKRTGEKVFLECVQDMDHENMFWYRQDPGLGLRLIYFSYDVKMKEKGDIPEGYSVSREKKERFSLILESASTNQTSMYLCASTPSGNQPQHFGDGTRLSIL.